Presented here are 32 T cell receptor beta chains from one specimen sequenced in a study of monozygotic twins with cystic fibrosis. Assay used: immunoSEQ multiplex PCR; TCRdb lists only in-frame clones, some missing. In the table there are fewer than 20,000 clones, around 97% of which are singletons. The sample was blood. These receptors were taken from a woman aged 30 to 39 with cystic fibrosis.

The CDR3 loop is CASRQTSGGLPTQYF. The DNA of the CDR3 is TGTGCCAGCAGACAGACTAGCGGGGGCCTGCCGACCCAGTACTTC. The V and J genes are TRBV6-5 and TRBJ2-5, with 12 bases identical to TRBD2. With 6 bases clipped from V and 7 bases from J, the junction kept 9 bases outside the gene matches. The CDR3 is 15 amino acids. CDR1 and CDR2 (germline): MNHEY, SVGAGI.

The rearrangement links TRBV11-2 to TRBJ1-2; D remains unclear. Germline CDR1 reads SGHAT; CDR2 reads FQNNGV. The V and J ends lost 2 bases and 3 bases respectively, with 16 bases between them. CDR3 length equals 16 residues. CDR3 bases: TGTGCCAGCAGCTTACGGGGTTCGAGGGCGGACTATGGCTACACCTTC. As protein: CASSLRGSRADYGYTF. The variable domain in full, with the rest retrieved from reference TRBV11-2 and TRBJ1-2, is EAGVAQSPRYKIIEKRQSVAFWCNPISGHATLYWYQQILGQGPKLLIQFQNNGVVDDSQLPKDRFSAERLKGVDSTLKIQPAKLEDSAVYLCASSLRGSRADYGYTFGSGTRLTVV.

The chain combines TRBV7-9 with TRBJ2-7, with 7 bases matching TRBD1. Trimming took 5 bases from V and 5 from J; bases not matched to a gene: 18. The CDR3 totals 17 residues. In germline, CDR1 is SEHNR, CDR2 FQNEAQ (reference sequence). CDR3 in DNA: TGTGCCAGCAGCCCGCACCGGGGACAGCTCTGGCTCGACGAGCAGTACTTC. Translating it yields CASSPHRGQLWLDEQYF.

This chain joins TRBV5-1 and TRBJ1-1; D is perhaps TRBD1 (6 bases). Germline lookup yields CDR1 SGHRS and CDR2 YFSETQ. The CDR3 loop spans 17 amino acids. V was pared by 7 bases and J by 4 bases, with 26 bases between. The CDR3 sequence: CASSSFFAQGGATEAFF. DNA of the CDR3: TGCGCCAGCTCGTCGTTCTTTGCACAGGGTGGGGCCACTGAAGCTTTCTTT.

The chain uses TRBV6-1 and TRBJ1-2, with D unresolved. V was clipped by 1 base and J by 4 bases, with 16 bases between them. The CDR3 is made up of 16 amino acids. The germline CDR1 and CDR2 sequences are MNHNS and SASEGT. CDR3 residues: CASSEEEGRPTYGYTF. The CDR3 nucleotides read TGTGCCAGCAGTGAAGAGGAAGGGAGACCTACCTATGGCTACACCTTC.

V gene TRBV7-9 combines with J gene TRBJ2-5; 10 positions agree with TRBD2. In germline, CDR1 is SEHNR, CDR2 FQNEAQ (reference sequence). The CDR3 is 14 amino acids. V dropped 4 bases and J dropped 2; count of bases not matched to a gene: 1. CDR3 nucleotide sequence: TGTGCCAGCAGCTATAGCGGGGGGCAAGAGACCCAGTACTTC. Its protein product is CASSYSGGQETQYF.

V usage is TRBV19 and J usage is TRBJ2-2; TRBD2 aligns across 9 bases. Trimming at V came to 0 bases and at J to 3 bases, leaving 14 bases not matched to a gene. This CDR3 is built from 20 residues. CDR1 is LNHDA, CDR2 SQIVND, per germline (reference sequence). This CDR3 is CASSIETRGGGARYTGELFF. As DNA, the CDR3 is TGTGCCAGTAGTATAGAGACACGCGGCGGGGGGGCCCGGTACACCGGGGAGCTGTTTTTT.

The V and J genes are TRBV29-1 and TRBJ1-1; D may be TRBD1 (5 bases). V was cut by 2 bases and J by 5 bases, with 9 bases left in between. The CDR3 is 12 residues long. Germline CDR1 and CDR2: SQVTM and ANQGSEA. The CDR3 reads CSVESRVTEAFF. Here the CDR3 DNA reads TGCAGCGTTGAAAGCAGGGTGACTGAAGCTTTCTTT.

This clone was counted once. In DNA, the CDR3 is TGTGCCTGCCAACGGACAGGGGGCAGCCCGACGTTTTTT. This encodes CACQRTGGSPTFF. V usage is TRBV30 and J usage is TRBJ1-4, with TRBD1 matching 11 bases. The CDR3 sequence is 13 residues long. Germline CDR1 is GTSNPN and CDR2 is SVGIG (reference sequence). J was trimmed by 16 bases and V by 6 bases; bases with no gene match: 13. Looking up the rest from reference TRBV30 and TRBJ1-4 gives the full variable domain: SQTIHQWPATLVQPVGSPLSLECTVEGTSNPNLYWYRQAAGRGLQLLFYSVGIGQISSEVPQNLSASRPQDRQFILSSKKLLLSDSGFYLCACQRTGGSPTFFGSGTQLSVL.

J is TRBJ1-5 and V is TRBV19; 7 nucleotides align to TRBD1. The V and J ends lost 6 bases and 0 bases, in that order; junction bases with no gene match: 11. The CDR3 is made up of 17 amino acids. Germline values: CDR1 LNHDA, CDR2 SQIVND (reference sequence). CDR3 coding DNA: TGTGCCAGTAGAAGGACAGGCGCCTACCATAGCAATCAGCCCCAGCATTTT. Protein: CASRRTGAYHSNQPQHF.

J is TRBJ1-1 and V is TRBV6-6; no clear D gene. The CDR3 runs 16 residues. Deletions cut 2 bases from V and 0 bases from J, with 13 bases between. Per germline, CDR1 MNHNY and CDR2 SVGAGI (reference sequence). The CDR3 protein is CASSYSKGRLNTEAFF. CDR3 DNA: TGTGCCAGCAGTTACAGTAAAGGCAGATTGAACACTGAAGCTTTCTTT.

The chain employs TRBV5-5 and TRBJ2-3, with 8 positions matching TRBD1. The germline V gene has CDR1 SGHKS and CDR2 YYEKEE (reference sequence). The CDR3 runs 16 residues. J was trimmed by 2 bases and V by 3 bases; bases with no gene match: 8. This CDR3 is CASSSGQGGLTDTQYF. In nucleotides, the CDR3 is TGTGCCAGCAGCTCCGGACAGGGAGGACTCACAGATACGCAGTATTTT.

This sequence joins TRBV6-1 and TRBJ2-7, with 10 bases fitting TRBD1. J lost 6 bases, V lost 4 bases, and 12 bases had no gene match. This CDR3 contains 16 residues. Germline V gene lookup returns CDR1 MNHNS and CDR2 SASEGT. The CDR3, as DNA: TGTGCCAGCAGTGCCTTGGTGGGGGACAGGGGCTCCGAGCAGTACTTC. Residues: CASSALVGDRGSEQYF.

The rearrangement uses TRBV4-2 and TRBJ2-3; D is unclear. The CDR3 spans 15 residues. The germline V and J ends were trimmed by 0 bases and 0 bases, with 7 bases remaining between them. Germline CDR1 is LGHNA and CDR2 is YNFKEQ. CDR3 sequence: CASSQDVLSTDTQYF. The CDR3 DNA reads as TGTGCCAGCAGCCAAGATGTCCTCAGCACAGATACGCAGTATTTT.

The sample holds one count of this clone. This sequence joins TRBV4-3 and TRBJ2-1; D call uncertain. The germline V gene has CDR1 LGHNA and CDR2 YSLEER. The CDR3 extends over 15 amino acids. V was pared by 4 bases and J by 0 bases, with 10 bases between. The CDR3 bases are TGCGCCAGCAGCCGTGGGCTTAGCTCCTACAATGAGCAGTTCTTC. Protein: CASSRGLSSYNEQFF.

This chain joins TRBV9 and TRBJ1-3; D is unclear. This CDR3 contains 15 residues. Trimming pared 0 bases from V and 8 bases from J, leaving 15 bases between. The germline V gene has CDR1 SGDLS and CDR2 YYNGEE. DNA of the CDR3: TGTGCCAGCAGCGTAGAAGGGAGGAGGAAAGACACCATATATTTT. It is translated as CASSVEGRRKDTIYF.

This sequence joins TRBV4-3 and TRBJ2-3; D call uncertain. Per germline, CDR1 LGHNA and CDR2 YSLEER. The CDR3 runs 16 residues. Trimming left V 1 base short and J 1 base short, with 12 bases between. CDR3 DNA sequence: TGCGCCAGCAGCCAAGTTTTAGGGTCGGGCACAGATACGCAGTATTTT. This codes for CASSQVLGSGTDTQYF.

The chain carries TRBV7-8 and TRBJ2-3; 8 nucleotides align to TRBD2. The CDR3 extends over 18 amino acids. Germline V gene sequence: CDR1 SGHVS, CDR2 FQNEAQ. V trimming: 6 bases; J trimming: 1 base; junction bases outside the gene matches: 15. For the CDR3, the DNA is TGTGCCAGCAGTCCGGAGGAACTAGCGGTTTGGGGCACAGATACGCAGTATTTT. Translating it yields CASSPEELAVWGTDTQYF.

The chain is built from TRBV7-2 and TRBJ1-5, with 8 bases fitting TRBD1. The CDR3 covers 14 residues. CDR1 and CDR2 (germline): SGHTA, FQGNSA. V trimming: 6 bases; J trimming: 7 bases; junction bases outside the gene matches: 8. DNA of the CDR3: TGTGCCAGCAGTTCCGGACAGGGTGGGCAGCCCCAGCATTTT. Translation: CASSSGQGGQPQHF.

The chain joins TRBV5-5 to TRBJ2-3, with 9 bases aligning to TRBD1. The germline V gene encodes CDR1 SGHKS and CDR2 YYEKEE (reference sequence). The CDR3 spans 14 residues. Unmatched junction bases numbered 1, after V lost 0 bases and J lost 5 bases. CDR3 region: CASSLDRGRDTQYF. The CDR3 region has the DNA TGTGCCAGCAGCTTGGACAGGGGGCGAGATACGCAGTATTTT.

The rearrangement links TRBV28 to TRBJ1-6; D call uncertain. The V and J ends lost 3 bases and 0 bases respectively, with 12 bases between them. Germline CDR1 is MDHEN and CDR2 is SYDVKM. This CDR3 is built from 17 residues. CDR3 DNA: TGTGCCAGCAGTTTGCTCGACACGAGCTCCTATAATTCACCCCTCCACTTT. Translation: CASSLLDTSSYNSPLHF.

This chain uses TRBV7-2 with TRBJ1-1, with TRBD1 as a possible D gene (6 bases). This CDR3 contains 14 residues. The V and J ends lost 3 bases and 0 bases respectively, with 8 bases between them. In germline, CDR1 is SGHTA, CDR2 FQGNSA. In DNA, the CDR3 is TGTGCCAGCAGCTTGGGGGGCCTGAACACTGAAGCTTTCTTT. Translated: CASSLGGLNTEAFF.

This rearrangement joins TRBV9 to TRBJ1-3; D may be TRBD1 (5 bases). The V and J ends lost 0 bases and 0 bases respectively, with 10 bases between them. This CDR3 is 16 amino acids long. CDR1 is SGDLS and CDR2 is YYNGEE in the germline V gene. The CDR3 DNA reads TGTGCCAGCAGCGTAGAAGCTCAGGGCTCTGGAAACACCATATATTTT. It is translated as CASSVEAQGSGNTIYF.

In nucleotides, the CDR3 is TGTGCCAGCAGCCTACCGGGACCATACGAGCAGTACTTC. It codes for CASSLPGPYEQYF. The chain joins TRBV28 to TRBJ2-7; either TRBD1 or TRBD2 may supply D (5 bases each). The germline V gene has CDR1 MDHEN and CDR2 SYDVKM. V lost 6 bases and J lost 4, with 13 bases in between. This CDR3 is 13 amino acids long.

This chain joins TRBV11-2 and TRBJ1-4, with D possibly being TRBD1 (5 bases). CDR1 SGHAT and CDR2 FQNNGV come from the germline V gene. This CDR3 comprises 11 residues. V was cut by 10 bases and J by 13 bases, with 16 bases left in between. The CDR3, as DNA: TGTGCCAACAAACTCAGGGTGGGACTGTTTTTT. Protein sequence: CANKLRVGLFF.

V usage is TRBV7-6 and J usage is TRBJ2-3; D is uncertain. The CDR3 covers 16 residues. Trimming took off 5 bases at V and 5 bases at J, with 20 bases between the two ends. CDR1 and CDR2 from the germline V gene are SGHVS and FNYEAQ. CDR3 bases: TGTGCCAGCAGCCTCCCACAAGATCTAGGTGGAGATACGCAGTATTTT. Protein sequence: CASSLPQDLGGDTQYF.

J is TRBJ1-3 and V is TRBV4-1, with D perhaps TRBD1 (6 bases). The germline CDR1 and CDR2 sequences are MGHRA and YSYEKL. Deletions cut 1 base from V and 0 bases from J, with 13 bases between. This CDR3 contains 17 residues. The CDR3 reads CASSQVGGQYSGNTIYF. In DNA form, the CDR3 reads TGCGCCAGCAGCCAAGTGGGGGGCCAATACTCTGGAAACACCATATATTTT.

V is TRBV5-1 and J is TRBJ2-7, with 9 bases that match TRBD2. Per germline, CDR1 SGHRS and CDR2 YFSETQ. With V trimmed by 0 bases and J by 7 bases, 8 bases remained unmatched. The CDR3 runs to 15 residues. The CDR3 DNA is TGCGCCAGCAGCTTGGTGACTAGCGGTATCGGGGAGCAGTACTTC. It yields the protein CASSLVTSGIGEQYF. The variable domain in full, completed from reference TRBV5-1 and TRBJ2-7, reads KAGVTQTPRYLIKTRGQQVTLSCSPISGHRSVSWYQQTPGQGLQFLFEYFSETQRNKGNFPGRFSGRQFSNSRSEMNVSTLELGDSALYLCASSLVTSGIGEQYFGPGTRLTVT.

This clone was recorded once. The chain carries TRBV5-5 and TRBJ2-3, with a possible D match to TRBD2 (7 bases). There are 15 residues in the CDR3. Trimming removed 6 bases at V and 2 bases at J, with 16 bases between. Germline assignment: CDR1 SGHKS and CDR2 YYEKEE (reference sequence). The CDR3 sequence is CASILGGVSTDTQYF. The CDR3 DNA sequence: TGTGCCAGCATCCTAGGGGGGGTCTCCACAGATACGCAGTATTTT.

The chain recombines TRBV10-3 with TRBJ2-2; D gene unclear. This CDR3 has 12 residues. The V end was cut by 11 bases, the J end by 5 bases, with 12 bases between. CDR1 is ENHRY and CDR2 is SYGVKD in the germline V gene. As DNA, the CDR3 is TGTGCCGCCTCATTTGATACCGGGGAGCTGTTTTTT. Its protein product is CAASFDTGELFF.

The chain has TRBV7-9 and TRBJ2-4; 7 bases line up with TRBD1. Germline loops: CDR1 SEHNR, CDR2 FQNEAQ (reference sequence). V trimming: 2 bases; J trimming: 7 bases; junction bases outside the gene matches: 8. This CDR3 has 15 residues. The CDR3 reads CASSLKGTASNIQYF. As DNA, the CDR3 is TGTGCCAGCAGCTTAAAGGGGACAGCTTCCAACATTCAGTACTTC.

The CDR3 region has the DNA TGTGCCAGCAGCCCCGAAGCACCCGGGACAGAAAATGAAAAACTGTTTTTT. Protein sequence: CASSPEAPGTENEKLFF. This chain uses TRBV5-4 with TRBJ1-4; 7 positions agree with TRBD1. CDR1 and CDR2 from the germline V gene are SGHNT and YYREEE (reference sequence). Germline trimming cut 4 bases from V and 5 bases from J; bases unmatched to any gene: 14. The CDR3 spans 17 residues.